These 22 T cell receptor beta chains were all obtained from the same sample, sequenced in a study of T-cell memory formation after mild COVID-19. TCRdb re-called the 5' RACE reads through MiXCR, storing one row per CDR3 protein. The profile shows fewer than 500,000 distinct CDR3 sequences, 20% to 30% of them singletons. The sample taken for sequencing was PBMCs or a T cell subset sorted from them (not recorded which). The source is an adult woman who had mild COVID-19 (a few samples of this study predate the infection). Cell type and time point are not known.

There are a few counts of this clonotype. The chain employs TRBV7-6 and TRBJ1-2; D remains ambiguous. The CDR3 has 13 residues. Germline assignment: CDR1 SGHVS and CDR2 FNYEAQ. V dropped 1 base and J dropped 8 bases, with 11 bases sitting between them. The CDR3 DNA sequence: TGTGCCAGCAGCTTAGGGCAGCTGGGGGGCTACACCTTC. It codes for CASSLGQLGGYTF.

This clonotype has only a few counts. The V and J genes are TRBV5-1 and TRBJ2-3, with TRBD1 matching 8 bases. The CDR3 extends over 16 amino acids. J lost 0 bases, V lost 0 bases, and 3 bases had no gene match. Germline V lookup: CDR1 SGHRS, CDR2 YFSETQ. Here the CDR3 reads CASSLGRGPSTDTQYF. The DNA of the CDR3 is TGCGCCAGCAGCTTGGGCAGGGGGCCTAGCACAGATACGCAGTATTTT.

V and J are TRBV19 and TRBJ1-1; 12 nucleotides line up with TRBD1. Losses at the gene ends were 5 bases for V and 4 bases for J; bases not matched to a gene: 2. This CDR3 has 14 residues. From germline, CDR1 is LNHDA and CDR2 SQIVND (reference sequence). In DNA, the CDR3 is TGTGCCAGTAGTGGGGACAGGGGGCTCACTGAAGCTTTCTTT. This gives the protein CASSGDRGLTEAFF.

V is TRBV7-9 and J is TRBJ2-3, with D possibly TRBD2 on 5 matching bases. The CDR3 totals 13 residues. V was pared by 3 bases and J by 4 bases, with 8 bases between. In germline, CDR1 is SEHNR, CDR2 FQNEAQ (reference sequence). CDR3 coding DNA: TGTGCCAGCAGCTTTGGGAGCGCAGATACGCAGTATTTT. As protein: CASSFGSADTQYF.

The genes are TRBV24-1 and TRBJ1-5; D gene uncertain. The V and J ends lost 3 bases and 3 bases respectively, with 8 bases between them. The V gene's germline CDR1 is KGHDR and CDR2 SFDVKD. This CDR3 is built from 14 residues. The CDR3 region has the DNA TGTGCCACCAGTGATCCGGGTATCAATCAGCCCCAGCATTTT. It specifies CATSDPGINQPQHF.

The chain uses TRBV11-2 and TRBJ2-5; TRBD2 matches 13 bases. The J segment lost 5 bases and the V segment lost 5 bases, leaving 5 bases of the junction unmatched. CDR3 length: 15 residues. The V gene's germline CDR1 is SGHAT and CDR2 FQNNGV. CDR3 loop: CASSPTSGRGETQYF. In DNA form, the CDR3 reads TGTGCCAGCAGCCCTACTAGCGGGAGGGGGGAGACCCAGTACTTC.

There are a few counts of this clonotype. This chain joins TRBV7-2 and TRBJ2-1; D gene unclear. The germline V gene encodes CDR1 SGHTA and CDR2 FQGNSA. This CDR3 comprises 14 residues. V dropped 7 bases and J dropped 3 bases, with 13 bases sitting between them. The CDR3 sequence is CASTPDGYYNEQFF. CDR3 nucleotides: TGTGCCAGCACTCCCGACGGGTACTACAATGAGCAGTTCTTC.

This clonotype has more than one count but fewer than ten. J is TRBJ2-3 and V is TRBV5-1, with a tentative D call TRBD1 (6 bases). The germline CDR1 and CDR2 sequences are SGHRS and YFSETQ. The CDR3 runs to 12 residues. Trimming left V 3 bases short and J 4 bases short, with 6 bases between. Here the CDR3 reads CASSWGPDTQYF. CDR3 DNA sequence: TGCGCCAGCAGCTGGGGGCCAGATACGCAGTATTTT.

The CDR3 nucleotides read TGTGCCAGCAGTGAAGCGGGACAGGCGGGGAGGAACTACGAGCAGTACTTC. This encodes CASSEAGQAGRNYEQYF. This chain links TRBV25-1 with TRBJ2-7; 8 bases are shared with TRBD1. Germline loops: CDR1 MGHDK, CDR2 SYGVNS. This CDR3 has 17 residues. The J segment lost 3 bases and the V segment lost 2 bases, leaving 12 bases of the junction unmatched.

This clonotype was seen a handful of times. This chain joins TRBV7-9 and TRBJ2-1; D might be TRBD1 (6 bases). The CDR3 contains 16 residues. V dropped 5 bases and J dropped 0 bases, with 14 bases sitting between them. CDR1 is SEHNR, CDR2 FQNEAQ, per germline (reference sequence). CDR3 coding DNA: TGTGCCAGCAGCCTGGCACAGGGAGACTCCTACAATGAGCAGTTCTTC. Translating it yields CASSLAQGDSYNEQFF.

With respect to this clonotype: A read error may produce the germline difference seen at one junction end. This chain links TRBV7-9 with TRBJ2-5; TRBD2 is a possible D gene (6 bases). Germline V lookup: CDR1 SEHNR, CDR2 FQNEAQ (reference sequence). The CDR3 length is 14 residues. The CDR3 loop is CASSTPGEPQTEYF. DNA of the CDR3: TGTGCCAGCAGCACCCCGGGGGAGCCTCAGACCGAGTACTTC.

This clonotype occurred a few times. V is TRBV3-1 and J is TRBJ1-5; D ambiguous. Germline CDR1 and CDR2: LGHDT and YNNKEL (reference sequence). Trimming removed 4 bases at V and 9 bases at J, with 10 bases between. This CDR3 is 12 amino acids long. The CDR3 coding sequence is TGTGCCAGCAGCCTCCGGGGTCGGCCCCAGCATTTT. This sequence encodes CASSLRGRPQHF.

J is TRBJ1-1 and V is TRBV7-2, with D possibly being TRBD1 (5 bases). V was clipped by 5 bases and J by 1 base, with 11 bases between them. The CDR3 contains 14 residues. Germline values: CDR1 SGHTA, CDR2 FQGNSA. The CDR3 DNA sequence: TGTGCCAGCAGCGACCGGGACCAGAACACTGAAGCTTTCTTT. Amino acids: CASSDRDQNTEAFF.

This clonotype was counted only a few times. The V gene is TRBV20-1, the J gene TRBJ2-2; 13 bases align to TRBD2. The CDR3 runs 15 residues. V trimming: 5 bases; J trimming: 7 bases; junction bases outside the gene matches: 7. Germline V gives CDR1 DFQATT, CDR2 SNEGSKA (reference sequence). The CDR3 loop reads CSAPLAGGGIGELFF. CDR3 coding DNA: TGCAGTGCTCCACTAGCGGGAGGGGGGATCGGGGAGCTGTTTTTT.

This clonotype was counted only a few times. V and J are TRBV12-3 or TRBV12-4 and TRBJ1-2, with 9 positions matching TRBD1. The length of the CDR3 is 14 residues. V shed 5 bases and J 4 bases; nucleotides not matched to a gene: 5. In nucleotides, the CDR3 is TGTGCCAGCAGTAACAGGGGGCTGTCCTATGGCTACACCTTC. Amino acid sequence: CASSNRGLSYGYTF.

As DNA, the CDR3 is TGTGCCAGCATTCCGGGACTAGCGGCTAGCACAGATACGCAGTATTTT. Protein sequence: CASIPGLAASTDTQYF. V and J are TRBV12-3 or TRBV12-4 and TRBJ2-3; TRBD2 aligns across 11 bases. The CDR3 length is 16 residues. The trim removed 7 bases at V and 0 bases at J, leaving 6 bases unmatched.

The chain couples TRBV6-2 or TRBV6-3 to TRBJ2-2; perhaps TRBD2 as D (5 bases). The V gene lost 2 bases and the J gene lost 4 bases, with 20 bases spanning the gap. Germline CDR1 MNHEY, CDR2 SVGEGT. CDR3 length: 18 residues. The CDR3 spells CASSYPVRAALPTGELFF. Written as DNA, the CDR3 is TGTGCCAGCAGTTACCCGGTCAGAGCGGCCCTGCCCACCGGGGAGCTGTTTTTT.

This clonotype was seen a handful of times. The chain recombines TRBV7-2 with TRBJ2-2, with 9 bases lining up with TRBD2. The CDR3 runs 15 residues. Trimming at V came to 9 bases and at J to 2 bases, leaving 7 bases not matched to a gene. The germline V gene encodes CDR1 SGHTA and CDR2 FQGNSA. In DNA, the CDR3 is TGTGCCAGTCGGAAGCGGGGGGTTAACACCGGGGAGCTGTTTTTT. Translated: CASRKRGVNTGELFF.

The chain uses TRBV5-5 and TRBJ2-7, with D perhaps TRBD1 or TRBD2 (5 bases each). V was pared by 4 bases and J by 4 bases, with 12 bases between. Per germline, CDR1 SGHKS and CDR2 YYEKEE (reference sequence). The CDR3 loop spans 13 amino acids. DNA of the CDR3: TGTGCCAGCAGCAGCCGGGACGCGTACGAGCAGTACTTC. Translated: CASSSRDAYEQYF.

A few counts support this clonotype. The CDR3 region is CASSLVSGNGYTF. CDR3 sequence (DNA): TGCGCCAGCAGCTTAGTATCAGGGAATGGCTACACCTTC. The V and J genes are TRBV5-1 and TRBJ1-2; TRBD1 is a possible D gene (5 bases). Per germline, CDR1 SGHRS and CDR2 YFSETQ. The ends were cut back, 2 bases at V and 6 bases at J, with 11 bases in the middle. The CDR3 covers 13 residues. Supplemented by reference TRBV5-1 and TRBJ1-2, the full variable domain reads KAGVTQTPRYLIKTRGQQVTLSCSPISGHRSVSWYQQTPGQGLQFLFEYFSETQRNKGNFPGRFSGRQFSNSRSEMNVSTLELGDSALYLCASSLVSGNGYTFGSGTRLTVV.

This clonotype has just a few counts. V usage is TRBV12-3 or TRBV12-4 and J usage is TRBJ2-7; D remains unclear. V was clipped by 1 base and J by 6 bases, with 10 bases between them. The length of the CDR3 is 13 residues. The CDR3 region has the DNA TGTGCCAGCAGTTTAGGTATGGCCCTCGAGCAGTACTTC. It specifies CASSLGMALEQYF.

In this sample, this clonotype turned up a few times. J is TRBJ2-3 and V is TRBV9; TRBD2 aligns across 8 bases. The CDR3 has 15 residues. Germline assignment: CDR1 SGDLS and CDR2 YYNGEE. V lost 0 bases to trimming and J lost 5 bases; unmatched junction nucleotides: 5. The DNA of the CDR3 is TGTGCCAGCAGCGTAGACGGGGGGGCAGGAGATACGCAGTATTTT. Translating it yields CASSVDGGAGDTQYF.